This TCR beta chain was sequenced during a study of blood T cell repertoires in COVID-19. Study-wide context: Donors in the United States, Italy and Spain gave samples during acute or convalescent COVID-19. T cells, B-cell-depleted T cells, or PBMCs supplied cDNA or gDNA.

The V gene lost 2 bases and the J gene lost 7 bases, with 11 bases spanning the gap. Germline-derived CDR1 and CDR2 are LGHDT and YNNKEL (reference sequence). CDR3 length: 13 residues. Original handling: Reference gene primer amplification in the assay estimated nucleated cell counts. The table came from immunoSEQ multiplex PCR; TCRdb's copy has only in-frame clones and leaves some out. The DNA was the basis for D and trimming; V, J and clone size are from that table. The profile covers about 160,000 clones, with approximately 82% appearing a single time and about 10% taken by the ten largest. The TCR originated in a woman of 80 years or more with active or convalescent COVID-19. The rearrangement uses TRBV3-1 (or the pseudogene TRBV3-2) and TRBJ2-5, with D possibly TRBD1 on 6 matching bases. The specimen sequenced was peripheral blood. The CDR3 region has the DNA TGTGCCAGCAGCCAAAACCCCAGGGGGACCCAGTACTTC. It is translated as CASSQNPRGTQYF.